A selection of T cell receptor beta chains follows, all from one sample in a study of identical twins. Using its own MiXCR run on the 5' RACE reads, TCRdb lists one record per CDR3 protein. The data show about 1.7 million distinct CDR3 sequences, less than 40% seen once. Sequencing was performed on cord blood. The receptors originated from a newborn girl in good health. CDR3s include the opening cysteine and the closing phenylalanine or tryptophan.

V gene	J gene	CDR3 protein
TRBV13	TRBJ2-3	CASSTWASGRSDTQYF
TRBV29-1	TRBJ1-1	CSVVGTGGPNTEAFF
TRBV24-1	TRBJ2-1	CATSDTGTGSYNEQFF
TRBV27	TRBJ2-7	CASSMGQGIYEQYF
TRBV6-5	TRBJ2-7	CASSYAMGLAGESYEQYF
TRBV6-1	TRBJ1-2	CASERVPANYGYTF
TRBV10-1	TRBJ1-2	CASSEDGIYGYTF
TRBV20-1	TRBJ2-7	CSAISSGATYEQYF
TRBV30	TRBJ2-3	CAWSVHTSGFLLDTQYF
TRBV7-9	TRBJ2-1	CASSSRPSFYNEQFF
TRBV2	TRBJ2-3	CASRRTLADTQYF
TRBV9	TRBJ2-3	CASSAGADPTDTQYF
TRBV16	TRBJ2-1	CASSQSRAGGAYEQFF
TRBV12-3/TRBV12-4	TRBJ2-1	CASSFNQLRGGDEQFF
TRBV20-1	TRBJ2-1	CSARRTGVLGEQFF
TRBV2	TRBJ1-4	CASTRDRALPATNEKLFF
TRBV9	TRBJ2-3	CASSVGRGLAKGDTQYF
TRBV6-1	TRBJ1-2	CASRTTALITGYTF
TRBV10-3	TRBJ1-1	CAISDQGGANEAFF
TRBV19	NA	CATKSTPWSSYEQYF
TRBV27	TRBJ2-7	CASRRQAREEQYF
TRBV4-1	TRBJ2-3	CASSQEIIADTQYF
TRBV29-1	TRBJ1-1	CSVGRGGYTEAFF
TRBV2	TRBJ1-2	CASSVGLYGYTF
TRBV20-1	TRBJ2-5	CSARANSGGQETQYF
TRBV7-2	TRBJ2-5	CASSARGRNTYNEQYF
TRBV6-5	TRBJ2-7	CASSCRDNRPYEQYF
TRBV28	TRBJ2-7	CASSFRTRISPGQYF
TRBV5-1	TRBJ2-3	CASSLLVGTPSTDTQYF
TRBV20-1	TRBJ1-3	CSARGNRRGKGNTIYF
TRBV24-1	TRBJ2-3	CATSGLAGGRSTDTQYF